These 7 T cell receptor beta chains share one sample of origin, sequenced in a study of naive and memory T cell subsets. The beta constant-region primer was an equimolar mix of two oligonucleotides covering TRBC1 and TRBC2. Each CDR3 protein is one row after TCRdb ran MiXCR on the UMI-ligation and nested PCR reads. Of approximately 82,000 distinct CDR3 sequences listed, 5.5% to 8.5% were seen once; the top ten hold about 1.6%. The sequencing sample was made of central memory CD4+ T cells from blood. The receptors shown here come from a human donor in good health.

This clonotype appeared a few times. This chain joins TRBV5-6 and TRBJ1-1; unclear D gene. The CDR3 consists of 11 residues. V was trimmed by 2 bases and J by 7 bases, leaving 6 bases between them. From germline, CDR1 is SGHDT and CDR2 YYEEEE. CDR3 coding DNA: TGTGCCAGCAGCTTCCGAGGTGAAGCTTTCTTT. It is translated as CASSFRGEAFF.

This clonotype showed up many times. This chain uses TRBV7-2 with TRBJ2-7; the D is unclear. The CDR3 is 15 amino acids. V was clipped by 1 base and J by 3 bases, with 13 bases between them. The germline V gene has CDR1 SGHTA and CDR2 FQGNSA. The CDR3 region has the DNA TGTGCCAGCAGCTTAGAGTCGGCAGGCCTCTACGAGCAGTACTTC. Protein product: CASSLESAGLYEQYF.

In its sample, this clonotype was seen many times. This chain connects TRBV5-1 to TRBJ2-7; D may be TRBD1 (6 bases). Germline V lookup: CDR1 SGHRS, CDR2 YFSETQ. CDR3 length equals 14 residues. The V end was cut by 4 bases, the J end by 2 bases, with 13 bases between. CDR3: CASSRTALAYEQYF. In DNA, the CDR3 is TGCGCCAGCAGCCGGACAGCTCTAGCCTACGAGCAGTACTTC. Supplemented by reference TRBV5-1 and TRBJ2-7, the full variable domain reads KAGVTQTPRYLIKTRGQQVTLSCSPISGHRSVSWYQQTPGQGLQFLFEYFSETQRNKGNFPGRFSGRQFSNSRSEMNVSTLELGDSALYLCASSRTALAYEQYFGPGTRLTVT.

This clonotype was counted at least ten times. The chain couples TRBV7-2 to TRBJ1-1; D gene ambiguous. CDR1 is SGHTA, CDR2 FQGNSA, per germline. V lost 1 base and J lost 4, with 7 bases in between. This CDR3 contains 13 residues. The CDR3 bases are TGTGCCAGCAGCTTAGATGCGGTCACTGAAGCTTTCTTT. Translating it yields CASSLDAVTEAFF.

This clonotype was counted ten times or more. The gene calls are TRBV20-1 and TRBJ1-2; D possibly corresponds to TRBD1 (6 bases). Trimming took off 6 bases at V and 2 bases at J, with 25 bases between the two ends. The CDR3 consists of 17 residues. CDR1 and CDR2 from the germline V gene are DFQATT and SNEGSKA (reference sequence). CDR3 in amino acids: CSATSIKQGTVNYGYTF. The CDR3 coding sequence is TGCAGTGCCACTTCCATAAAACAGGGAACCGTGAACTATGGCTACACCTTC.

This clonotype has more than one count but fewer than ten. V and J are TRBV4-3 and TRBJ2-3; D is unclear. CDR1 is LGHNA, CDR2 YSLEER, per germline. V gave up 4 bases and J gave up 10 bases, with 15 bases separating them. The CDR3 loop spans 13 amino acids. CDR3 amino acids: CASSPLAESAQYF. CDR3 coding DNA: TGCGCCAGCAGCCCTTTGGCCGAAAGCGCGCAGTATTTT.

The table lists this clonotype with many counts. The chain recombines TRBV7-8 with TRBJ1-3, with D unclear. Germline CDR1 is SGHVS and CDR2 is FQNEAQ. This CDR3 spans 15 amino acids. V lost 2 bases to trimming and J lost 4 bases, with 12 bases between them. CDR3 amino acids: CASSLKTYRGNTIYF. CDR3 coding DNA: TGTGCCAGCAGCTTAAAAACTTATCGGGGAAACACCATATATTTT.